This T cell receptor (beta chain) was profiled in a study of a mutant IDH1 vaccine in newly diagnosed glioma. Time point described: week 35, safety follow-up. Each dose of the vaccine consisted of 300 ug of mutant IDH1 20-mer peptide, with topical imiquimod. Germline assignment: CDR1 WSHSY and CDR2 SAAADI. V was trimmed by 10 bases and J by 1 base, leaving 13 bases between them. CDR3 length: 13 amino acids. Findings and caveats of the study: Pseudoprogression looked unconnected to shifts in top peripheral T cell clonotypes.

Method: immunoSEQ multiplex PCR; TCRdb's copy keeps in-frame clones and lacks some. The table lists around 44,000 clones, roughly 80% of them singletons. Points on this clone: The antigen remains unidentified.

The chain is built from TRBV10-2 and TRBJ1-2; perhaps TRBD1 as D (5 bases). This TCR came from a man aged 40-49 years with glioma. Sequencing used PBMCs, obtained from a glioma patient whose treatment included an IDH1 peptide vaccine. The CDR3, as DNA: TGCGCCACCCTCAGGGTAGATAACTATGGCTACACCTTC. Amino acid sequence: CATLRVDNYGYTF.